These 29 T cell receptor beta chains were sequenced from one sample in a study of beta chain features in type 1 diabetes. Of the isolated RNA, all was reverse transcribed, and so the sequenced material was expressed TCRB transcripts. Repertoires were generated with immunoSEQ multiplex PCR, while TCRdb's copy carries only in-frame clones and drops some. The table includes 120,000 to 150,000 clones, about 9.7% detected once. The sequencing sample was made of central memory CD4+ T cells from blood. These receptors came from a middle-aged woman in good health.

This chain links TRBV7-2 with TRBJ1-2; D is ambiguous. Per germline, CDR1 SGHTA and CDR2 FQGNSA. Between the trimmed V and J ends, which lost 1 base and 9 bases, there was a span of 12 bases. There are 13 residues in the CDR3. Written as DNA, the CDR3 is TGTGCCAGCAGCTTAGTGGGTAGGAGTAGCTACACCTTC. Its translation: CASSLVGRSSYTF. Combining the CDR3 with reference TRBV7-2 and TRBJ1-2 gives the whole variable domain GAGVSQSPSNKVTEKGKDVELRCDPISGHTALYWYRQSLGQGLEFLIYFQGNSAPDKSGLPSDRFSAERTGGSVSTLTIQRTQQEDSAVYLCASSLVGRSSYTFGSGTRLTVV.

This clone has a handful of counts. J is TRBJ1-2 and V is TRBV11-2; TRBD1 aligns across 12 bases. Germline CDR1 is SGHAT and CDR2 is FQNNGV. V dropped 1 base and J dropped 4; count of bases not matched to a gene: 10. The CDR3 is 18 residues long. CDR3 in amino acids: CASSLAPGQGAFRYGYTF. The CDR3 bases are TGTGCCAGCAGCTTAGCACCGGGACAGGGGGCGTTTCGCTATGGCTACACCTTC.

V usage is TRBV7-9 and J usage is TRBJ1-5; D is perhaps TRBD1 (6 bases). In germline, CDR1 is SEHNR, CDR2 FQNEAQ (reference sequence). The CDR3 covers 14 residues. V lost 4 bases and J lost 3, with 10 bases in between. CDR3 in amino acids: CASSYDRPNQPQHF. The DNA of the CDR3 is TGTGCCAGCAGCTATGACAGGCCCAATCAGCCCCAGCATTTT.

The chain joins TRBV7-2 to TRBJ1-4, with a possible D match to TRBD1 (6 bases). This CDR3 has 12 residues. Germline CDR1 and CDR2: SGHTA and FQGNSA. V lost 4 bases, J lost 10 bases, and 10 bases lay in between. The chain's CDR3 is CASSSDSRKLFF. The CDR3 bases are TGTGCCAGCAGCTCGGACAGTCGAAAACTGTTTTTT.

This chain joins TRBV10-2 and TRBJ2-5; 15 bases agree with TRBD2. J lost 2 bases, V lost 11 bases, and 3 bases had no gene match. The CDR3 runs 14 residues. Germline V gives CDR1 WSHSY, CDR2 SAAADI. The CDR3 nucleotides are TGCGCCGGGACTAGCGGGGGGCCACAAGAGACCCAGTACTTC. Its protein is CAGTSGGPQETQYF.

This clone was found many times. This sequence joins TRBV18 and TRBJ2-5, with a weak D call TRBD1 (5 bases). The V end lost 3 bases, the J end lost 6 bases, and 17 bases lay between the germline ends. The CDR3 spans 15 residues. Germline CDR1 KGHSH, CDR2 LQKENI. In nucleotides, the CDR3 is TGTGCCAGCTCACCCTTAGAAGGGGATCTGAAGACCCAGTACTTC. It codes for CASSPLEGDLKTQYF.

This clone was seen only a few times. The genes are TRBV18 and TRBJ2-1; the match to TRBD1 covers 7 bases. Germline CDR1 KGHSH, CDR2 LQKENI. The CDR3 totals 15 residues. J lost 4 bases, V lost 0 bases, and 3 bases had no gene match. CDR3 coding DNA: TGTGCCAGCTCACCACCGACAGGGAGATACAATGAGCAGTTCTTC. Protein: CASSPPTGRYNEQFF.

This clone was seen a handful of times. Other DNA sequences in the same sample also yield this CDR3. The chain has TRBV7-2 and TRBJ2-3; D perhaps matches TRBD1 (6 bases). Germline CDR1 SGHTA, CDR2 FQGNSA. The CDR3 loop spans 15 amino acids. Trimming took 0 bases from V and 0 from J, leaving 7 bases between them. CDR3 nucleotides: TGTGCCAGCAGCTTAGCGGGGGCGAGCACAGATACGCAGTATTTT. Encoded protein: CASSLAGASTDTQYF. Looking up the rest from reference TRBV7-2 and TRBJ2-3 gives the full variable domain: GAGVSQSPSNKVTEKGKDVELRCDPISGHTALYWYRQSLGQGLEFLIYFQGNSAPDKSGLPSDRFSAERTGGSVSTLTIQRTQQEDSAVYLCASSLAGASTDTQYFGPGTRLTVL.

The sample holds a few counts of this clone. V usage is TRBV25-1 and J usage is TRBJ2-1; the match to TRBD2 covers 8 bases. The CDR3 sequence is 16 residues long. The germline V gene encodes CDR1 MGHDK and CDR2 SYGVNS. The V and J ends lost 5 bases and 4 bases, in that order; junction bases with no gene match: 10. CDR3 DNA: TGTGCCAGCAGTAGGGTCGCGGGGGGTCGATACAATGAGCAGTTCTTC. This translates into CASSRVAGGRYNEQFF.

V and J are TRBV5-4 and TRBJ1-4; 8 bases are a match to TRBD1. Trimming removed 2 bases from V and 6 bases from J; junction bases left unmatched: 3. This CDR3 spans 14 amino acids. The germline gives CDR1 SGHNT, CDR2 YYREEE (reference sequence). The DNA of the CDR3 is TGTGCCAGCAGCTTCGACAGGGGCCATGAAAAACTGTTTTTT. It yields the protein CASSFDRGHEKLFF.

This clone has only a few counts. This chain connects TRBV9 to TRBJ2-3; 9 bases line up with TRBD2. Germline V gene data show CDR1 as SGDLS and CDR2 as YYNGEE. With 2 bases clipped from V and 2 bases from J, the junction kept 3 bases outside the gene matches. This CDR3 has 15 amino acids. The CDR3 DNA reads as TGTGCCAGCAGCGTCGCGGGGGGGGACACAGATACGCAGTATTTT. Amino acids: CASSVAGGDTDTQYF.

This clone came up a few times. The chain links TRBV12-5 to TRBJ2-7, with 7 bases aligning to TRBD1. The CDR3 runs 14 residues. CDR1 is LGHNT and CDR2 is FRNRAP in the germline V gene. Germline trimming cut 3 bases from V and 0 bases from J; bases unmatched to any gene: 2. CDR3 protein: CASGLGGLSYEQYF. CDR3 in DNA: TGTGCTAGTGGTTTAGGGGGCCTCTCCTACGAGCAGTACTTC.

Only a few counts were recorded for this clone. The chain combines TRBV10-3 with TRBJ2-3; 12 positions agree with TRBD2. Germline V gene lookup returns CDR1 ENHRY and CDR2 SYGVKD. V lost 6 bases, J lost 3 bases, and 4 bases stayed unmatched. The CDR3 length is 15 residues. The CDR3 DNA follows: TGTGCCATCAGGACTAGCGGGGGAGCGACAGATACGCAGTATTTT. Its protein product is CAIRTSGGATDTQYF.

This clone came up a few times. The chain links TRBV5-6 to TRBJ2-6, with D possibly being TRBD1 (5 bases). Germline values: CDR1 SGHDT, CDR2 YYEEEE. V lost 2 bases, J lost 0 bases, and 12 bases lay in between. The CDR3 is 17 residues long. The CDR3 reads CASSFYGHNSGANVLTF. In nucleotides, the CDR3 is TGTGCCAGCAGCTTTTACGGACACAACTCTGGGGCCAACGTCCTGACTTTC.

This chain links TRBV13 with TRBJ2-7; 9 bases fit TRBD1. J was trimmed by 5 bases and V by 2 bases; bases with no gene match: 16. Germline V gene lookup returns CDR1 PRHDT and CDR2 FYEKMQ (reference sequence). The CDR3 runs 18 residues. DNA for the CDR3: TGTGCCAGCAGCTTAAGCCCCCAGTCGGGACAGGGTTTCGACGAGCAGTACTTC. It codes for CASSLSPQSGQGFDEQYF.

This chain joins TRBV5-1 and TRBJ2-3; 9 nucleotides align to TRBD1. The CDR3 has 14 amino acids. Germline loops: CDR1 SGHRS, CDR2 YFSETQ. V was clipped by 4 bases and J by 4 bases; unmatched bases: 4. The DNA for the CDR3 is TGCGCCAGCAGCGGACAGGGGTTGGCAGATACGCAGTATTTT. It translates to CASSGQGLADTQYF.

The table lists this clone with a few counts. The genes are TRBV6-1 and TRBJ2-7, with D possibly being TRBD1 (5 bases). CDR3 length: 13 amino acids. Germline loops: CDR1 MNHNS, CDR2 SASEGT. V shed 2 bases and J shed 7 bases, with 12 bases lying between them. The CDR3 sequence: CASSEFREREQYF. CDR3 bases: TGTGCCAGCAGTGAATTCAGGGAACGGGAGCAGTACTTC.

This chain links TRBV19 with TRBJ2-7, with 7 bases aligning to TRBD1. The germline V gene has CDR1 LNHDA and CDR2 SQIVND (reference sequence). V lost 4 bases and J lost 1; bases outside the gene matches: 7. There are 15 residues in the CDR3. The CDR3 reads CASSRDRETSYEQYF. CDR3 DNA: TGTGCCAGTAGTAGGGACAGAGAAACTTCCTACGAGCAGTACTTC.

The genes are TRBV5-1 and TRBJ2-5; D is perhaps TRBD2 (6 bases). V was trimmed by 4 bases and J by 1 base, leaving 8 bases between them. This CDR3 is built from 13 residues. Germline CDR1 and CDR2: SGHRS and YFSETQ. For the CDR3, the DNA is TGCGCCAGCAGCGCGGGAACCCAAGAGACCCAGTACTTC. Protein product: CASSAGTQETQYF.

The chain joins TRBV19 to TRBJ2-7, with D possibly TRBD1 on 8 matching bases. This CDR3 spans 16 amino acids. V was trimmed by 10 bases and J by 3 bases, leaving 25 bases between them. Germline V CDR1 and CDR2: LNHDA, SQIVND (reference sequence). The chain's CDR3 is CATGPAGGAGVYEQYF. CDR3 in DNA: TGTGCCACCGGTCCCGCAGGGGGCGCGGGGGTCTACGAGCAGTACTTC. Combining the CDR3 with reference TRBV19 and TRBJ2-7 gives the whole variable domain DGGITQSPKYLFRKEGQNVTLSCEQNLNHDAMYWYRQDPGQGLRLIYYSQIVNDFQKGDIAEGYSVSREKKESFPLTVTSAQKNPTAFYLCATGPAGGAGVYEQYFGPGTRLTVT.

This sequence joins TRBV7-2 and TRBJ1-6, with TRBD1 matching 8 bases. Germline assignment: CDR1 SGHTA and CDR2 FQGNSA. The CDR3 runs 16 residues. J gave up 7 bases and V 2 bases, and 7 bases lay outside the gene matches. The CDR3 sequence is CASSLSKGQANSPLHF. The CDR3 DNA reads as TGTGCCAGCAGCTTATCCAAGGGACAGGCAAATTCACCCCTCCACTTT. The full variable domain, in which reference TRBV7-2 and TRBJ1-6 provide the parts outside the CDR3, is GAGVSQSPSNKVTEKGKDVELRCDPISGHTALYWYRQSLGQGLEFLIYFQGNSAPDKSGLPSDRFSAERTGGSVSTLTIQRTQQEDSAVYLCASSLSKGQANSPLHFGNGTRLTVT.

This clone was picked up a small number of times. V is TRBV7-2 and J is TRBJ1-5, with 9 nucleotides matching TRBD1. The CDR3 contains 15 residues. The ends lost 5 bases at V and 5 bases at J; junction bases unmatched: 7. The germline gives CDR1 SGHTA, CDR2 FQGNSA. The CDR3 here is CASSRGQGGYQPQHF. CDR3 DNA sequence: TGTGCCAGCAGCAGGGGACAGGGAGGATATCAGCCCCAGCATTTT.

This chain links TRBV7-2 with TRBJ2-3; 10 nucleotides line up with TRBD2. The trim removed 2 bases at V and 4 bases at J, leaving 6 bases unmatched. Germline V gene lookup returns CDR1 SGHTA and CDR2 FQGNSA. The CDR3 has 16 residues. The DNA of the CDR3 is TGTGCCAGCAGCTTAAGCGGTAGCGGGGGGCCAGATACGCAGTATTTT. This sequence encodes CASSLSGSGGPDTQYF. The full variable domain, completed using reference TRBV7-2 and TRBJ2-3, is GAGVSQSPSNKVTEKGKDVELRCDPISGHTALYWYRQSLGQGLEFLIYFQGNSAPDKSGLPSDRFSAERTGGSVSTLTIQRTQQEDSAVYLCASSLSGSGGPDTQYFGPGTRLTVL.

A note on this clone: This sample includes further DNA sequences coding for the same CDR3. The V gene is TRBV7-2, the J gene TRBJ1-3; D is unresolved. Germline V gene data show CDR1 as SGHTA and CDR2 as FQGNSA. The CDR3 is 13 amino acids. The germline V and J ends were trimmed by 1 base and 3 bases, with 4 bases remaining between them. DNA for the CDR3: TGTGCCAGCAGCTTAGGAGGTGGAAACACCATATATTTT. This translates into CASSLGGGNTIYF.

This clone turned up a few times. The V and J genes are TRBV6-1 and TRBJ2-7; TRBD1 is a possible D gene (5 bases). In germline, CDR1 is MNHNS, CDR2 SASEGT. V was cut by 6 bases and J by 6 bases, with 18 bases left in between. This CDR3 region has 14 residues. The CDR3 DNA follows: TGTGCCAGCAGAGCCCCAGCCAGGGTCGTCGAGCAGTACTTC. Amino acids: CASRAPARVVEQYF.

J is TRBJ2-7 and V is TRBV11-2, with 9 positions matching TRBD2. V shed 4 bases and J 5 bases; nucleotides not matched to a gene: 9. Germline V gene sequence: CDR1 SGHAT, CDR2 FQNNGV. The CDR3 consists of 15 residues. The CDR3 DNA reads as TGTGCCAGCAGCTCGCTAGCGGGGAGGGATGACGAGCAGTACTTC. Protein: CASSSLAGRDDEQYF.

This clone was observed a few times. The chain has TRBV6-1 and TRBJ1-1; D not certain. The V end was cut by 8 bases, the J end by 2 bases, with 18 bases between. The CDR3 loop spans 15 amino acids. Germline V lookup: CDR1 MNHNS, CDR2 SASEGT. CDR3 coding DNA: TGTGCCAGCCATGAGAGCCCTAACCCTAACACTGAAGCTTTCTTT. Amino acid sequence: CASHESPNPNTEAFF.

Remarks on this clone: One base away lies a much larger clone, so this may be a sequencing read error. This chain links TRBV6-5 with TRBJ1-4; weak D call: TRBD1 (5 bases). Trimming took off 8 bases at V and 0 bases at J, with 7 bases between the two ends. Germline CDR1 MNHEY, CDR2 SVGAGI. This CDR3 contains 13 residues. This CDR3 is CASATATNEKLFF. The CDR3 coding sequence is TGTGCCAGCGCGACAGCAACTAATGAAAAACTGTTTTTT.

This clone was detected a few times. J is TRBJ2-3 and V is TRBV4-3; TRBD2 is a possible D gene (7 bases). The CDR3 consists of 17 residues. Deletions cut 0 bases from V and 4 bases from J, with 17 bases between. CDR1 is LGHNA and CDR2 is YSLEER in the germline V gene. CDR3 residues: CASSQDVGGLLADTQYF. CDR3 DNA sequence: TGCGCCAGCAGCCAAGATGTCGGGGGGCTGTTAGCAGATACGCAGTATTTT.